This is a list of T cell receptor beta chains from one sample in a study of robustness of blood B and T cell sequencing. TCRdb reprocessed the PCR reads via MiXCR and lists one record per CDR3 protein. The table lists about 4,000 distinct CDR3 sequences, just over 55% of them singletons. Sample: peripheral blood. Receptors were obtained from a human donor in good health. Each CDR3 is given with its conserved first and last residue. Fields, in order: clone size, V gene, CDR3 protein. Size is stated for part of the rows, as once, few or many counts, or as a class when the clone is expanded.

>few|TRBV7-6
CASSLRRGLWSYNEQFF
>once|TRBV2
CASSPNPTDTQYF
>.|TRBV20-1
CSALGQGRRLYEQYF
>.|TRBV10-2
CASSEVGEQYF
>.|TRBV5-1
CASSLGFLNTGELFF
>few|TRBV7-3
CASSQGQWDYGYTF
>.|TRBV13
CASSSTKGQGRSYEQYF
>.|TRBV27
CASTHRGRGSDTQYF
>.|TRBV27
CASSPTGLAKNIQYF
>.|TRBV6-1
CASTARGATYNEQFF
>few|TRBV7-2
CASSLDYNYGYTF
>.|TRBV20-1
CSAEIRDRDTDTQYF
>few|TRBV5-1
CASSSSLAGLNNEQFF
>few|TRBV7-6
CASSTQPLGGYGSPLHF
>.|TRBV5-1
CASSLSRGYDNEQFF
>.|TRBV4-1
CASSQVFGQGYSPLHF
>.|TRBV15
CATSRDYRGSNQPQHF
>.|TRBV20-1
CSARQGKESQPQHF
>.|TRBV15
CATSRSRDMNTEAFF
>.|TRBV6-6
CASSYSIGARAFF
>.|TRBV6-5
CASSTRDTQYF
>.|TRBV7-3
CASSSLTGELFF
>.|TRBV10-3
CAISGGPANLESPLHF
>.|TRBV29-1
CSVQGPATYTQYF
>.|TRBV28
CASSLSEYGYTF
>.|TRBV7-8
CASSYREAYEQYF
>.|TRBV20-1
CSSEGQGDYGYTF
>.|TRBV29-1
CSATLRDKYTYEQYF
>.|TRBV29-1
CSVETGGGGQPQHF
>.|TRBV5-6
CASSALGTDTQYF
>.|TRBV19
CASSIGVGTEAFF
>few|TRBV20-1
CSAAGTGMNYGYTF
>.|TRBV12-3/TRBV12-4
CASSRRLGRDRANTGELFF
>large|TRBV6-9
CASSYSGLINTEAFF
>.|TRBV5-1
CASSLIRPTDTQYF
>.|TRBV15
CATSRGGGASGGPGSTDTQYF
>.|TRBV5-1
CASSLGTGKFTEAFF
>once|TRBV11-1
CAGSLLGSYEQYF
>few|TRBV7-2
CASSLGPGAGANVLTF
>.|TRBV10-3
CAISDGRTNTEAFF
>.|TRBV5-1
CASSSGLAAEQYF
>few|TRBV7-6
CASSLRTGPYEQYF
>.|TRBV10-3
CAIRPGVGNSPLHF
>.|TRBV5-1
CASSLTGRTDTQYF
>few|TRBV7-6
CASSLRGGTHEQYF
>large|TRBV15
CATSREWGNTEAFF